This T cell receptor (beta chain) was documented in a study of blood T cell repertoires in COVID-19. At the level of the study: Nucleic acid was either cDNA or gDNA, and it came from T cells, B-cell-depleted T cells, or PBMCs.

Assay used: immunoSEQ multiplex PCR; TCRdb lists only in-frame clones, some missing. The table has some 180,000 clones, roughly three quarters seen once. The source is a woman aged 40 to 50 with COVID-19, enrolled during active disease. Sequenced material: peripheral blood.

In DNA form, the CDR3 reads TGCGCCAGCAGCTTCCAGCCGGTAGGACAGTCCATGAACACTGAAGCTTTCTTT. This sequence encodes CASSFQPVGQSMNTEAFF. The chain has TRBV5-1 and TRBJ1-1; maybe TRBD1 (6 bases). V was cut by 2 bases and J by 0 bases, with 20 bases left in between. Germline V gene data show CDR1 as SGHRS and CDR2 as YFSETQ. The CDR3 loop spans 18 amino acids.